This T cell receptor beta chain comes out of a study of cytomegalovirus exposure and HLA in healthy donors (dated by TCRdb to 2015 to 2018). For the study in its entirety: An earlier analysis of some 600 of the donors reported roughly 300 Gb of sequence data and 117 million unique TCR beta sequences obtained from 150 million to 200 million T cells. An early release that covered roughly 600 HLA-typed donors contained about 300 gigabases of sequencing data and 75 million to 100 million unique TCR sequences. Of the 398 genotyped donors, over 70% fell in the genetic ancestry cluster associated with self-reported Caucasian donors. The study aimed to test whether cataloging public T cell receptors could reveal signatures of past pathogen exposure. Using immunosequencing, the study profiled T cell repertoires from about 650 subjects and related those repertoires to cytomegalovirus serostatus. Besides the first cohort of approximately 670 subjects, a separate validation cohort made up of 120 different subjects was used. To predict cytomegalovirus infection status, the study brought together high-throughput TCR immunosequencing, statistical association of individual TCRs with disease status, and machine learning. A later analysis re-analyzed previously published TCR beta repertoires from roughly 630 donors and added high-resolution HLA genotyping to study TCR occurrence patterns. In the later analysis, no new phenotypic data were used to find candidate immune exposures; instead, reliance was placed on TCR beta sequences and their occurrence across donors. In an earlier analysis of around 540 of the donors, high-throughput TCR beta sequencing was used to judge whether each TCR beta V gene segment behaved as functional or pseudogenic. Donor age, sex, ethnicity and CMV serostatus were compiled together with the repertoire data. In a later genetic analysis, genome-wide SNP genotypes for about three fifths of the 666 donors were used, and that subset was treated as a discovery cohort. Every repertoire in the discovery cohort had been generated on one and the same sequencing platform. Class I and class II HLA loci were covered by the typing at four-digit resolution. Typing coverage differed by locus: A, B, C, DRB1 and DQB1 were typed in roughly 629-630 donors, DQA1 in roughly 510, DPA1 in 600 to 610, and DPB1 in 400 to 480. Four to six DR-DQ haplotypes were handled as single units for association and clustering, since linkage in the cohort was strong. Among 350 to 400 genotyped donors of the cohort, an average of around 240,000 unique TCR beta nucleotide sequences were sequenced per donor, approximately 20% of them non-productive.

Receptors were amplified or captured by the immunoSEQ multiplex PCR assay. For the multiplex PCR, a mixture combining 60 forward primers for TCR Vbeta segments and 13 reverse primers for TCR Jbeta segments was used. The CDR3 region of rearranged TCR beta genes was amplified from genomic DNA with a multiplex PCR assay. On the Illumina HiSeq System, the amplified TCR beta libraries were sequenced as 87-base-pair reads. In the original analysis: A later analysis tallied roughly 80 million unique TCR beta chains across the 660 or so repertoires, and about 10 million of those chains were shared by two or more donors. Raw reads were error-corrected and collapsed into unique sequences with a nearest-neighbor algorithm that merged closely related sequences to remove PCR and sequencing errors. To assign V, D and J gene segments, CDR3 sequences were aligned to IMGT reference sequences. For a sequence to be retained, a match of at least six nucleotides was required to both a V gene segment and a J gene segment. A rearrangement was called productive if the CDR3 had no stop codons and remained in frame with V and J, and every other rearrangement was called non-productive. CDR3 was defined according to IMGT convention as the region running from the second conserved V-encoded cysteine to the conserved J-encoded phenylalanine. Sequences without an unambiguous match to a single V gene segment were excluded from the earlier analysis of several hundred of the donors. An earlier analysis of several hundred of the donors classified V segments as functional when productive rearrangements were above 56.7% and as segregating when the standard deviation between donors was above 5%. A statistical classification framework was built for diagnosing cytomegalovirus status from the catalog of TCR beta chain sequences. A later analysis assigned V and J genes by comparing TCR nucleotide sequences with IMGT/GENE-DB human TR gene sequences. Using the TCRdist pipeline, a later analysis assigned CDR3 sequences along with most-parsimonious VDJ recombination scenarios. A later analysis defined each TCR beta chain by its CDR3 amino acid sequence plus V-gene family, and excluded reads lacking a unique V-gene family. A later analysis removed 550 to 700 highly shared, low-generation-probability nucleotide sequences to deal with suspected cross-contamination and a sequencing artifact. A later analysis calculated a clonal expansion index for each public chain from normalized within-repertoire ranks of inferred template counts. Generation probabilities in a later analysis came from a VDJ recombination model fitted to out-of-frame rearrangements, and those results were checked against IGoR. In a later analysis, TCR-TCR, TCR-HLA and TCR-CMV co-occurrence was scored with hypergeometric tests, and a repertoire-size bias correction was applied to TCR pairs. To estimate false discovery rates, a later analysis permuted the HLA or CMV assignments 20 times. In a later analysis, co-occurring TCRs were grouped using DBSCAN, with TCRdist sequence similarity added in when clustering inside HLA-allele-positive subsets. For co-occurrence clustering, repertoires with fewer than 30,000 or more than 120,000 public chains were excluded, along with several repertoires with anomalous nucleotide sharing. Held by TCRdb, this immuneACCESS table contains in-frame sequences only and omits some clones. Under half of the omission traces to an unresolved V gene where checked; the cause of the rest is unknown. That table is the source of V, J and clone size, and D and trimming were worked out from the DNA. The sample contains approximately 110,000 clones, 70% to 80% of them found a single time. The leading ten clones occupy approximately 1.3% of the sample.

The paper as a whole reports these results and caveats: When HLA alleles, especially DR and DQ, strongly co-occurred, TCR associations were difficult to assign to individual alleles. In a later analysis, the rate of TCR association differed among HLA loci, with DRB1 alleles having the most associated TCRs and HLA-C alleles having the fewest. Because counts were too low, about 18 rarely observed V segments, including chromosome 9 orphons, were left out of the earlier analysis of approximately 580 of the donors. A further reported finding was that TCR beta sequences accurately predicted the HLA-A and HLA-B alleles for most subjects in the first cohort. Sequencing depth was assumed to be roughly uniform across donors in the presence/absence analyses, though that assumption may not hold. A total of about 180 TCR beta chains were listed by the study as associated with cytomegalovirus. The classifier was reported to diagnose cytomegalovirus status with high specificity and sensitivity in both the original cohort and the validation cohort. HLA typing was unavailable for some donors at each locus, so association tests used only the typed subset. Broadly in line with IMGT annotations, most TCR beta V segments showed up in productive rearrangements about 87% or about 30% of the time in an earlier analysis of 450 to 750 of the donors. Across donors, most TCR sequences were observed very rarely, whereas some public TCRs were present in many individuals. Correlated functional status among segregating V segments might reflect linkage disequilibrium, but an unknown experimental factor could not be ruled out. A group of highly shared sequence variants was considered likely to be a technical artifact of the sequencing pipeline. For the cohort, immune exposure information was limited to CMV serostatus. Most CMV-associated TCR beta chains appeared to be HLA-restricted in a later analysis, and the HLA associations seemed to be driven largely by CMV exposure. The 87-base-pair reads could not distinguish some IMGT-functional V segments, including TRBV6-2 and TRBV6-3, so those segments were excluded. An association between a missense DCLRE1C variant and V-gene and J-gene trimming of TCR beta chains was found in a later genetic analysis and replicated in an independent cohort. In a later analysis, HLA-associated TCR beta chains showed more clonal expansion and lower generation probabilities than non-associated chains that were equally common. In vitro tests confirmed that a few of the cytomegalovirus-associated TCR beta chains recognize cytomegalovirus antigens. The authors suggested that the approach could potentially be extended to other disease states and immunological phenotypes. In a later analysis, over 15,000 TCR beta sequences were associated with specific HLA alleles at a false discovery rate of 0.05. In a later genetic analysis, fewer N-insertions in productive TCRs were reported among donors in an Asian-associated ancestry cluster than the roughly 640-donor mean. A later analysis reported that several top co-occurrence clusters appeared linked to parvovirus B19, influenza, CMV and Epstein-Barr virus. In this cohort, only TCR beta chains were sequenced, and detectable features were limited by the absence of alpha or paired-chain data.

CDR1 is given as LNHNV and CDR2 as YYDKDF, both from the germline V gene (reference sequence). Reading from cysteine to phenylalanine, the CDR3 counts 15 amino acids. The CDR3 DNA has 45 bases and is translated from base 1. Trimming takes 8 bases off V and 1 base off J; junction bases not matched to a gene: 9. The cohort was made up of about 610 healthy bone marrow donors. At the time of sampling, all cohort members were nominally healthy, though unrecorded immune exposures were likely present. The donor was CMV seronegative and belonged to the group of over 300 seronegative cohort members. Every donor gave a peripheral blood sample, and the peripheral blood mononuclear cells from that sample were used for TCR beta sequencing. Genomic DNA was extracted from the blood cell samples with the Qiagen DNeasy Blood Extraction Kit. As to this clone: Its antigen remains undetermined. Base qualities are missing; no much larger clone stands one base away.

Rearrangement joined TRBV15 to TRBJ2-5, and TRBD2 matches 8 of the central bases. The receptor was isolated from a man in his forties or fifties in good health and CMV-seronegative. The specimen sequenced was PBMCs. The nucleotides are TGTGCCACCCAGGGGAGCGGGGGTACCCAAGAGACCCAGTACTTC. Its amino acids are CATQGSGGTQETQYF.